These T cell receptor beta chains were read from a single sample in a study of blood T cell repertoires in COVID-19. Here immunoSEQ multiplex PCR was the method, and the copy in TCRdb shows in-frame clones only, minus some. The sample consists of 150,000 to 200,000 clones, more than 65% of them appearing once. The sample comprised peripheral blood. These receptors came from a human donor with acute or convalescent COVID-19. The donor label of this sample is uncertain. The CDR3 runs from the conserved cysteine through the conserved F or W. D genes are given only for firm matches. Clone size is shown for a subset of rows, as once, few, many or a class of expanded clone.

cdr3_aa cdr3_nt clone_size d_call j_call v_call
CASSLEGHEQYF TGTGCCAGCAGCTTAGAGGGGCACGAGCAGTACTTC - - TRBJ2-7 TRBV11-3
CAWRDRGETQYF TGTGCCTGGAGGGACAGGGGCGAGACCCAGTACTTC - TRBD1 TRBJ2-5 TRBV30
CASSLTANTGELFF TGTGCCAGCAGCTTGACAGCGAACACCGGGGAGCTGTTTTTT - - TRBJ2-2 TRBV11-3
CASSSSSRGEQYF TGTGCCAGCAGCTCTTCCTCCCGGGGGGAGCAGTACTTC many - TRBJ2-7 TRBV7-2
CASSSGTANTGELFF TGTGCCAGCAGCAGCGGGACAGCGAACACCGGGGAGCTGTTTTTT - - TRBJ2-2 TRBV21-1
CASGPAGGPYNEQFF TGTGCCAGCGGGCCAGCGGGAGGCCCGTACAATGAGCAGTTCTTC - TRBD2 TRBJ2-1 TRBV6-5
CAWGQGAPSGANVLTF TGTGCCTGGGGACAGGGGGCTCCCTCTGGGGCCAACGTCCTGACTTTC - TRBD1 TRBJ2-6 TRBV30
CASSLGRDLSYEQYF TGTGCCAGCAGCTTGGGGCGGGACCTTTCCTACGAGCAGTACTTC few - TRBJ2-7 TRBV5-5
CASMSQGHGYTF TGTGCCAGCATGTCACAGGGACATGGCTACACCTTC - - TRBJ1-2 TRBV6-5
CATSRARDRANDEQFF TGTGCCACCAGCAGAGCCCGGGACAGGGCGAACGATGAGCAGTTCTTC - TRBD1 TRBJ2-1 TRBV15